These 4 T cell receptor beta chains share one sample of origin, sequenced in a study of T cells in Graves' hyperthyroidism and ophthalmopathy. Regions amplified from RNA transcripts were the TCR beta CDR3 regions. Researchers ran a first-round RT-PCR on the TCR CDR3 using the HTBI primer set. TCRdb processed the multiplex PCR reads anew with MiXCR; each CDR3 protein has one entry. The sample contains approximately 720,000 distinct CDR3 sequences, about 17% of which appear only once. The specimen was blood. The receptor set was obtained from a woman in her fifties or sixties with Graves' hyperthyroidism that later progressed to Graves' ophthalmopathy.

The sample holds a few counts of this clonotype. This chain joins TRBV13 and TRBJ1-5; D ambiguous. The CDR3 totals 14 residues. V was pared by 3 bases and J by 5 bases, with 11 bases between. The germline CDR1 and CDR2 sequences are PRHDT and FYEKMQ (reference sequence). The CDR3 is CASSFRPVDQPQHF. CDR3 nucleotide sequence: TGTGCCAGCAGCTTCCGACCGGTGGATCAGCCCCAGCATTTT.

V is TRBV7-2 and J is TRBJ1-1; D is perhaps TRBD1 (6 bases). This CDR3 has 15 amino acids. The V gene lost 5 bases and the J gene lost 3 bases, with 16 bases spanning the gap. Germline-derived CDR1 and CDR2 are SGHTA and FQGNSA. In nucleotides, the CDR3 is TGTGCCAGCAGCCAAAGACAGGTCGAGTACACTGAAGCTTTCTTT. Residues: CASSQRQVEYTEAFF. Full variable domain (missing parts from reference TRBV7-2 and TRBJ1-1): GAGVSQSPSNKVTEKGKDVELRCDPISGHTALYWYRQSLGQGLEFLIYFQGNSAPDKSGLPSDRFSAERTGGSVSTLTIQRTQQEDSAVYLCASSQRQVEYTEAFFGQGTRLTVV.

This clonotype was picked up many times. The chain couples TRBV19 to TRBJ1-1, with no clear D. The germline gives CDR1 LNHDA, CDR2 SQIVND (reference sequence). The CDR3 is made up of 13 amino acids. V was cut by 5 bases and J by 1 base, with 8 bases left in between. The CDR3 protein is CASSASANTEAFF. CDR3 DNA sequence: TGTGCCAGTAGTGCGTCAGCGAACACTGAAGCTTTCTTT.

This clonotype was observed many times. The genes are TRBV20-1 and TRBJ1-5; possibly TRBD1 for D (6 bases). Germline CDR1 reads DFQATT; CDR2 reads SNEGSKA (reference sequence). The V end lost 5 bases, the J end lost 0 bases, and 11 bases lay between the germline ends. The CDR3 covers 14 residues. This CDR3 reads CSAVQGYSNQPQHF. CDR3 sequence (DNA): TGCAGTGCTGTTCAGGGGTATAGCAATCAGCCCCAGCATTTT.